One sample yielded the 6 T cell receptor beta chains listed below, sequenced in a study of human T cells and chemical hapten exposure. The sample's time point: patch test 2, 6 weeks after DPC sensitization. As to treatment: therapeutic diphenylcyclopropenone sensitization with weekly scalp DPC. MiXCR was run by TCRdb on the RACE reads, yielding one entry per CDR3 protein. Found here are about 380,000 distinct CDR3 sequences, about 6% of them singletons; the top ten hold about 5%. Source: whole blood, taken in connection with sensitization to the hapten diphenylcyclopropenone (DPC). Every receptor here comes from a woman aged 18 to 35 with alopecia areata. Some clones in this sample may be carry-over from other donors' samples.

This sequence joins TRBV13 and TRBJ2-3; TRBD2 aligns across 13 bases. CDR1 PRHDT and CDR2 FYEKMQ come from the germline V gene (reference sequence). With 5 bases clipped from V and 5 bases from J, the junction kept 10 bases outside the gene matches. The length of the CDR3 is 17 residues. The CDR3 DNA reads as TGTGCCAGCAGCCCGGGACTAGCGGGGACCTTCAGAGATACGCAGTATTTT. Encoded protein: CASSPGLAGTFRDTQYF. The whole variable domain, filled in from reference TRBV13 and TRBJ2-3, reads AAGVIQSPRHLIKEKRETATLKCYPIPRHDTVYWYQQGPGQDPQFLISFYEKMQSDKGSIPDRFSAQQFSDYHSELNMSSLELGDSALYFCASSPGLAGTFRDTQYFGPGTRLTVL.

The chain couples TRBV4-1 to TRBJ2-5; 9 nucleotides match TRBD2. Germline V gene lookup returns CDR1 MGHRA and CDR2 YSYEKL. This CDR3 contains 18 residues. V was clipped by 3 bases and J by 1 base; unmatched bases: 12. CDR3 DNA: TGCGCCAGCAGCCATGGGACTATAATAGCGGGGGCCCAAGAGACCCAGTACTTC. Its protein product is CASSHGTIIAGAQETQYF.

The sample holds many counts of this clonotype. The chain is built from TRBV7-3 and TRBJ2-1, with 9 bases aligning to TRBD2. CDR3 length: 16 residues. Per the germline V gene, CDR1 is SGHTA and CDR2 is FQGTGA. After removal of 6 bases from V and 0 bases from J, the junction contained 6 bases not matched to a gene. CDR3 sequence (DNA): TGTGCCAGCAGTCAGAGCGGGGGGAGCTCCTACAATGAGCAGTTCTTC. Amino acids: CASSQSGGSSYNEQFF.

The V and J genes are TRBV7-2 and TRBJ2-7; D is possibly TRBD1 (5 bases). Germline-derived CDR1 and CDR2 are SGHTA and FQGNSA. Trimming removed 5 bases from V and 5 bases from J, with 13 bases in between. The CDR3 has 13 residues. CDR3 amino acids: CASSTYLGDEQYF. CDR3 sequence (DNA): TGTGCCAGCAGCACGTACTTAGGGGACGAGCAGTACTTC.

This clonotype was seen repeatedly, ten times or more. The chain joins TRBV3-1 to TRBJ1-2; D is uncertain. Looked up from germline, CDR1 is LGHDT and CDR2 is YNNKEL (reference sequence). V shed 3 bases and J shed 2 bases, with 7 bases lying between them. CDR3 size: 13 residues. CDR3 sequence: CASSQTMNYGYTF. The CDR3 nucleotides are TGTGCCAGCAGCCAGACAATGAACTATGGCTACACCTTC.

V and J are TRBV6-1 and TRBJ1-1; no firm D call. The germline V gene encodes CDR1 MNHNS and CDR2 SASEGT. Trimming pared 1 base from V and 10 bases from J, leaving 13 bases between. CDR3 length equals 13 residues. In nucleotides, the CDR3 is TGTGCCAGCAGTGAAGGACACCGGCGATCAGCTTTCTTT. This sequence encodes CASSEGHRRSAFF.